This T cell receptor (beta chain) is drawn from a study of cytomegalovirus exposure and HLA in healthy donors. Study observations and caveats: With high specificity and sensitivity, the classifier reportedly diagnosed cytomegalovirus status. A later analysis appeared to link common viral pathogens to several of the most significant clusters.

This clone was seen a few times. Its target is not known. It was with 60 Vbeta and 13 Jbeta primers that the PCR ran. Measured with immunoSEQ multiplex PCR; TCRdb has only the in-frame clones, and not every one. The profile shows approximately 180,000 clones, around four fifths of them singletons. The sequence derives from a woman in her forties in good health and CMV-seronegative. Material: PBMCs.

The CDR3 coding sequence is TGTGCCAGCAGCAAAGCGGGGGGGGACATCCCACGACATGGCTACACCTTC. This sequence encodes CASSKAGGDIPRHGYTF. The chain uses TRBV21-1 and TRBJ1-2. TRBV21-1 is termed a pseudogene. The CDR3 is made up of 17 amino acids.